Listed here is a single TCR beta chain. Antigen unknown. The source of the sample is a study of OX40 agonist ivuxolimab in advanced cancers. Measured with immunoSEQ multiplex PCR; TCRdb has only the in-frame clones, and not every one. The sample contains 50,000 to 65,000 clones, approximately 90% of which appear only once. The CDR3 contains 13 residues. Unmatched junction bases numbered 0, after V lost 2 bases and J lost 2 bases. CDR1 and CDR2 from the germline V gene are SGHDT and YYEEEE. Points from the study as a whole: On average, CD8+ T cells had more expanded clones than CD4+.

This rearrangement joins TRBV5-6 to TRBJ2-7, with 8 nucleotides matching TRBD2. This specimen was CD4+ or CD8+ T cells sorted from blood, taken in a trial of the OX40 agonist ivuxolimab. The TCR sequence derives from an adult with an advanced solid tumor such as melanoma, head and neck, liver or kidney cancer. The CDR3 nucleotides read TGTGCCAGCAGCTTTAGCGGGACCTACGAGCAGTACTTC. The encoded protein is CASSFSGTYEQYF.